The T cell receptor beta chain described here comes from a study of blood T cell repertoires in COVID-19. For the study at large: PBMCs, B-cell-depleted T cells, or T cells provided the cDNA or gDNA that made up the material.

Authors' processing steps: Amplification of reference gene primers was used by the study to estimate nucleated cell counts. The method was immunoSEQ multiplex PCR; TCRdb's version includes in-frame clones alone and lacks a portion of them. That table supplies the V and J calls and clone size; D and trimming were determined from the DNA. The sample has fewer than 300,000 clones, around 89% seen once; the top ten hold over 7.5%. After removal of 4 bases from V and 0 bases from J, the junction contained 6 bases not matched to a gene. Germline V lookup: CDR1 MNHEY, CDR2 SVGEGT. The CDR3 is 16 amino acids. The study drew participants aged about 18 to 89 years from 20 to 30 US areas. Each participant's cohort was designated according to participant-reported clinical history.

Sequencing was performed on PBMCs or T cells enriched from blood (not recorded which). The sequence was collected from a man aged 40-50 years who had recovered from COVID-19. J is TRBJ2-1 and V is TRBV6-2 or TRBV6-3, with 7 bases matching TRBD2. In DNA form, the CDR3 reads TGTGCCAGCAGTTCACTAGCGCCAAGCTCCTACAATGAGCAGTTCTTC. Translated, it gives CASSSLAPSSYNEQFF.